The present T cell receptor beta chain was sequenced within a study of shared clonotypes between healthy human individuals. Healthy and HIV-negative, the adult donors had no recent acute infections or vaccinations. From CD4+ cells came CD45RA+ naive and CD45RA-negative memory subsets. Data came from immunoSEQ multiplex PCR; TCRdb stores just in-frame clones and leaves some out. The table shows 2 million or so clones, with over 85% occurring only once. This clone was seen a few times. The antigen is undetermined. Other DNA variants within this sample encode the same CDR3. Study outcomes and limitations: Sharing across four donors was highest in naive CD4 (roughly 5%) and lowest in memory CD8 (roughly 0.4%). Clonotypes which were not shared had lower generation probabilities than clonotypes that all four donors shared.

This CDR3 has 14 amino acids. With 4 bases clipped from V and 5 bases from J, the junction kept 3 bases outside the gene matches. Germline loops: CDR1 SGHRS, CDR2 YFSETQ. The sequenced sample consisted of naive CD4+ T cells sorted from blood. Subset denoted: CD45RA+ positively selected. The clonotype originates from a man between 18 and 29 years old in good health. This chain links TRBV5-1 with TRBJ2-3; TRBD1 agrees at 11 bases. In DNA, the CDR3 is TGCGCCAGCAGCATGGGACAGGGGGGAGATACGCAGTATTTT. Translated: CASSMGQGGDTQYF.